These T cell receptor beta chains were read from a single sample in a study of blood T cell repertoires in COVID-19. Only in-frame clones appear in the TCRdb table, and some are missing; sequencing was by immunoSEQ multiplex PCR. This sample has approximately 170,000 clones, with around four fifths found just once. Sequencing input: peripheral blood. Source of these receptors: a woman in her 70s who had recovered from COVID-19. Both conserved end residues are part of each CDR3. The D gene is left open where the match is weak. Clone size is given for some rows only: seen once, a few or many times, or a class if the clone is expanded.

V	J	size	D	DNA	CDR3
TRBV5-1	TRBJ2-2	-	TRBD1	TGCGCCAGCACCACCGGGACAGGGGGCACCGGGGAGCTGTTTTTT	CASTTGTGGTGELFF
TRBV15	TRBJ2-2	-	TRBD1	TGTGCCACCCTCACCGGGACAGGTGTGAACACCGGGGAGCTGTTTTTT	CATLTGTGVNTGELFF
TRBV2	TRBJ1-4	few	TRBD1	TGTGCCGCACAGGGGATAGGTAATGAAAAACTGTTTTTT	CAAQGIGNEKLFF
TRBV3-1/TRBV3-2	TRBJ2-5	-	TRBD2	TGTGCCAGCAGCCAAGGCCTGGGACTAGCGGGGGAACGTGATGAGACCCAGTACTTC	CASSQGLGLAGERDETQYF
TRBV19	TRBJ1-1	-	TRBD1	TGTGCCAGTAGTGACCGGGACAGGGCCCCTGAAGCTTTCTTT	CASSDRDRAPEAFF
TRBV4-2	TRBJ2-1	-	TRBD2	TGTGCCAGCAGCCAAGGCCCGGGACTAGCGGGCGATGAGCAGTTCTTC	CASSQGPGLAGDEQFF
TRBV19	TRBJ2-1	-	TRBD2	TGTGCCAGTAGTAGGGGGACTAGCGGGGCCTACAATGAGCAGTTCTTC	CASSRGTSGAYNEQFF
TRBV5-1	TRBJ1-1	-	TRBD1	TGCGCCAGCAGCTTACCCAGGACAGGAGAAGCTTTCTTT	CASSLPRTGEAFF
TRBV20-1	TRBJ2-3	-	-	TGCAGTGCTAGTTCTCCAACCCCCCGGGATACGCAGTATTTT	CSASSPTPRDTQYF
TRBV3-1/TRBV3-2	TRBJ2-5	-	TRBD2	TGTGCCAGCAGCCAAGGTTGGGCGGGAGGGTGGACCCAGTACTTC	CASSQGWAGGWTQYF
TRBV7-9	TRBJ1-2	-	TRBD1	TGTGCCAGCAGCGATAGGGGGCAGGCTGACTATGGCTACACCTTC	CASSDRGQADYGYTF
TRBV5-1	TRBJ1-6	once	-	TGCGCCAGCAGCCCGGGGGGACCTCATAATTCACCCCTCCACTTT	CASSPGGPHNSPLHF
TRBV2	TRBJ1-4	-	-	TGTGCCAGCAGGGAGGGGTGGAGTGAAAAACTGTTTTTT	CASREGWSEKLFF
TRBV14	TRBJ1-1	few	-	TGTGCCAGCAGCCAAGGGAGGCAGGGGAGAGCTTTCTTT	CASSQGRQGRAFF
TRBV24-1	TRBJ1-5	-	TRBD1	TGTGCCACCAGTGACCCGACAGGGGGTATTCAGCCCCAGCATTTT	CATSDPTGGIQPQHF
TRBV11-2	TRBJ2-7	-	-	TGTGCCAGCAGCTTAGATGGGGGCTGGGCCCACGAGCAGTACTTC	CASSLDGGWAHEQYF
TRBV2	TRBJ2-1	-	-	TGTGCCAGCGGCGGGCAGGAAACCAATGAGCAGTTCTTC	CASGGQETNEQFF
TRBV6-5	TRBJ1-5	-	TRBD1	TGTGCCAGCAGTCGACAGGGACCTCAGCCCCAGCATTTT	CASSRQGPQPQHF
TRBV7-3	TRBJ2-1	-	-	TGTGCCAGCAGCCGCCTCGGTGGCCCGAAGGGGTACAATGAGCAGTTCTTC	CASSRLGGPKGYNEQFF
TRBV19	TRBJ1-2	-	TRBD1	TGTGCCAGTACCTCGATTGACAGGGGGGCTGGCTACACCTTC	CASTSIDRGAGYTF
TRBV7-9	TRBJ1-2	few	-	TGTGCCAGCAGCCCACTTCGGTGGCAGGGGTTGGGCTACACCTTC	CASSPLRWQGLGYTF
TRBV6-1	TRBJ1-1	-	-	TGTGCCAGCAGTGACCGGGACACTGAAGCTTTCTTT	CASSDRDTEAFF
TRBV19	TRBJ2-1	-	TRBD2	TGTGCCAGTAGTACGGGACTAGCGGGGGAGCAGTTCTTC	CASSTGLAGEQFF
TRBV19	TRBJ2-5	-	TRBD2	TGTGCCAGTAGTAGGGGTAGCGGGGGGGCTGAGACCCAGTACTTC	CASSRGSGGAETQYF
TRBV19	TRBJ2-2	-	TRBD2	TGTGCCACCGCCCGGGGGACTAGCGGGGGCCGCACCGGGGAGCTGTTTTTT	CATARGTSGGRTGELFF
TRBV30	TRBJ1-3	few	TRBD1	TGTGCCTGGGGGGGGACAGCTGGAAACACCATATATTTT	CAWGGTAGNTIYF
TRBV4-3	TRBJ2-3	-	TRBD2	TGCGCCAGCAGCCAAAAACCGGGACTAGCGGCTCCCGGTACGCAGTATTTT	CASSQKPGLAAPGTQYF
TRBV27	TRBJ1-1	-	-	TGTGCCAGCAGTTTATATTTGCAGGGATCGAGGAGCACTGAAGCTTTCTTT	CASSLYLQGSRSTEAFF
TRBV5-4	TRBJ2-5	-	-	TGTGCCAGCAGCTTTAGTGAGACCCAGTACTTC	CASSFSETQYF
TRBV7-2	TRBJ2-7	-	-	TGTGCCAGCAGCTTAGTTGGAGGGGCCGAGCAGTACTTC	CASSLVGGAEQYF
TRBV7-2	TRBJ2-3	-	TRBD1	TGTGCCAGCAGCCCCGACAGGGTACCAGGGGATACGCAGTATTTT	CASSPDRVPGDTQYF
TRBV27	TRBJ2-1	-	-	TGTGCCAGCACCCAGAGGGCGGCCAGCTCCTACAATGGGCAGTTCTTC	CASTQRAASSYNGQFF
TRBV5-4	TRBJ2-5	-	-	TGTGCCAGCAGCATGGGGCCTCAAGAGACCCAGTACTTC	CASSMGPQETQYF
TRBV2	TRBJ2-3	-	TRBD1	TGTGCCAGCAGGAGACCGGGACAGGGACCTCCGGGACATGATCGCACAGATACGCAGTATTTT	CASRRPGQGPPGHDRTDTQYF
TRBV11-3	TRBJ1-2	-	-	TGTGCCAGCAGCTTAGGCGCCCGGGGGTTCGGCTACACCTTC	CASSLGARGFGYTF
TRBV28	TRBJ1-1	-	-	TGTGCCAGCAGTTTATACTACACTGAAGCTTTCTTT	CASSLYYTEAFF